These 11 T cell receptor beta chains were sequenced from one sample in a study of cytomegalovirus exposure and HLA in healthy donors. PCR involved 60 Vbeta and 13 Jbeta primers. Measured with immunoSEQ multiplex PCR; TCRdb has only the in-frame clones, and not every one. The sample contains 150,000 to 200,000 clones, around 86% of which appear only once. Sequencing used PBMCs. These receptors were taken from a woman aged 18-29 years in good health and CMV-seronegative.

This clone has just one count. This rearrangement joins TRBV5-1 to TRBJ2-2; 7 nucleotides align to TRBD1. CDR1 SGHRS and CDR2 YFSETQ come from the germline V gene. J gave up 6 bases and V 0 bases, and 5 bases lay outside the gene matches. CDR3 length equals 15 residues. CDR3 sequence reads: CASSLVGQRSGELFF. DNA for the CDR3: TGCGCCAGCAGCTTGGTGGGACAGAGATCCGGGGAGCTGTTTTTT. The whole variable domain, filled in from reference TRBV5-1 and TRBJ2-2, reads KAGVTQTPRYLIKTRGQQVTLSCSPISGHRSVSWYQQTPGQGLQFLFEYFSETQRNKGNFPGRFSGRQFSNSRSEMNVSTLELGDSALYLCASSLVGQRSGELFFGEGSRLTVL.

The rearrangement uses TRBV18 and TRBJ2-3; D may be TRBD1 (6 bases). CDR1 KGHSH and CDR2 LQKENI come from the germline V gene. V gave up 3 bases and J gave up 5 bases, with 27 bases separating them. There are 19 residues in the CDR3. The CDR3 here is CASSPPGTSYSSRRDTQYF. CDR3 DNA sequence: TGTGCCAGCTCACCCCCCGGGACATCCTATAGTTCCCGGAGAGATACGCAGTATTTT.

This chain uses TRBV11-1 with TRBJ1-1, with TRBD1 identical over 9 bases. The CDR3 spans 14 residues. Germline V gene data show CDR1 as SGHAT and CDR2 as FQDESV (reference sequence). V lost 5 bases and J lost 5; bases outside the gene matches: 6. CDR3 sequence: CASSTGQGPTEAFF. The CDR3 nucleotides are TGTGCCAGCAGCACCGGACAGGGGCCAACTGAAGCTTTCTTT.

The chain recombines TRBV7-8 with TRBJ2-7, with D uncertain. V was clipped by 3 bases and J by 0 bases, with 9 bases between them. Germline V CDR1 and CDR2: SGHVS, FQNEAQ. The CDR3 is 14 residues long. The CDR3 nucleotides are TGTGCCAGCAGCTTCTTGGGCCACTCCTACGAGCAGTACTTC. Translation gives CASSFLGHSYEQYF.

V and J are TRBV29-1 and TRBJ2-7; 7 bases line up with TRBD1. The CDR3 spans 11 residues. Germline V gene data show CDR1 as SQVTM and CDR2 as ANQGSEA. Unmatched junction bases numbered 3, after V lost 7 bases and J lost 3 bases. The CDR3 spells CSAWDSYEQYF. The CDR3 DNA follows: TGCAGCGCCTGGGACAGCTACGAGCAGTACTTC.

The chain links TRBV5-1 to TRBJ2-1, with 7 bases matching TRBD1. CDR1 is SGHRS and CDR2 is YFSETQ in the germline V gene. With 0 bases clipped from V and 2 bases from J, the junction kept 5 bases outside the gene matches. The CDR3 sequence is 16 residues long. CDR3 in amino acids: CASSLGTGSPYNEQFF. The CDR3 DNA follows: TGCGCCAGCAGCTTGGGGACAGGCAGTCCCTACAATGAGCAGTTCTTC. The variable domain in full, with the rest retrieved from reference TRBV5-1 and TRBJ2-1, is KAGVTQTPRYLIKTRGQQVTLSCSPISGHRSVSWYQQTPGQGLQFLFEYFSETQRNKGNFPGRFSGRQFSNSRSEMNVSTLELGDSALYLCASSLGTGSPYNEQFFGPGTRLTVL.

The rearrangement links TRBV29-1 to TRBJ2-7, with 7 bases identical to TRBD1. V was pared by 5 bases and J by 0 bases, with 7 bases of the junction left unmatched. Germline V lookup: CDR1 SQVTM, CDR2 ANQGSEA. This CDR3 contains 14 residues. The CDR3 reads CSVLEGASSYEQYF. The CDR3 DNA sequence: TGCAGCGTTTTAGAGGGGGCGAGCTCCTACGAGCAGTACTTC.

This clone was found once. The rearrangement uses TRBV7-9 and TRBJ1-3; D call uncertain. The CDR3 totals 13 residues. The germline V gene encodes CDR1 SEHNR and CDR2 FQNEAQ (reference sequence). V was trimmed by 1 base and J by 3 bases, leaving 4 bases between them. The CDR3, as DNA: TGTGCCAGCAGCTTAGGACTTGGAAACACCATATATTTT. Amino acids: CASSLGLGNTIYF.

The chain uses TRBV6-6 and TRBJ1-5; D is unresolved. This CDR3 spans 14 amino acids. V lost 5 bases and J lost 1, with 9 bases in between. Looked up from germline, CDR1 is MNHNY and CDR2 is SVGAGI (reference sequence). CDR3 in DNA: TGTGCCAGCAGTACTTTCAGGAGCAATCAGCCCCAGCATTTT. Its translation: CASSTFRSNQPQHF.

The chain has TRBV5-1 and TRBJ2-4; 8 bases are shared with TRBD2. Germline assignment: CDR1 SGHRS and CDR2 YFSETQ. With V trimmed by 0 bases and J by 4 bases, 3 bases remained unmatched. The CDR3 runs 15 residues. In nucleotides, the CDR3 is TGCGCCAGCAGCTTGGTGGGACTAGAAAAAAACATTCAGTACTTC. As protein: CASSLVGLEKNIQYF.

The chain employs TRBV28 and TRBJ1-1; the match to TRBD1 covers 12 bases. Losses at the gene ends were 6 bases for V and 6 bases for J; bases not matched to a gene: 8. This CDR3 has 15 residues. Germline-derived CDR1 and CDR2 are MDHEN and SYDVKM. The CDR3: CASRQPGQGASEAFF. The DNA of the CDR3 is TGTGCCAGCAGGCAACCGGGACAGGGGGCTTCTGAAGCTTTCTTT.